This T cell receptor beta chain was found in a study of CD8 T cells in Susac syndrome. Roughly 0.45 to 1 ug RNA was reverse transcribed with random hexamers. TCRdb recomputed calls from the immunoSEQ multiplex PCR reads with MiXCR, one row per CDR3 protein. The sample yields about 300,000 distinct CDR3 sequences, 75% to 85% seen once. The receptor was derived from a human donor with multiple sclerosis. Sequencing was done on a sample of CD8+ T cells from PBMCs.

CDR3 protein: CASSLYGGGTARYEQYF. CDR3 bases: TGTGCCAGCAGTTTATACGGAGGAGGGACAGCACGATACGAGCAGTACTTC. The chain links TRBV28 to TRBJ2-7; tentatively, D is TRBD1 (7 bases). Trimming took off 1 base at V and 4 bases at J, with 20 bases between the two ends. CDR1 is MDHEN and CDR2 is SYDVKM in the germline V gene. The CDR3 covers 17 residues.